Listed here are 31 T cell receptor beta chains from one sample, sequenced in a study of cytomegalovirus exposure and HLA in healthy donors. The protocol was immunoSEQ multiplex PCR, while the TCRdb copy is restricted to in-frame clones and leaves out a portion. Among around 190,000 clones listed, roughly 81% were seen once. Sequencing was done on a sample of PBMCs. These receptor sequences come from a woman in her twenties or thirties in good health and CMV-seronegative.

This clone showed up just once. Other DNA variants within this sample encode the same CDR3. This sequence joins TRBV5-1 and TRBJ1-1; 7 bases line up with TRBD1. V was clipped by 4 bases and J by 1 base; unmatched bases: 4. This CDR3 is 14 amino acids long. Germline assignment: CDR1 SGHRS and CDR2 YFSETQ. This chain's CDR3 is CASSTGQRNTEAFF. The CDR3 nucleotides are TGCGCCAGCAGCACGGGACAGCGGAACACTGAAGCTTTCTTT.

The chain carries TRBV30 and TRBJ2-7, with 7 bases that match TRBD2. The J segment lost 5 bases and the V segment lost 7 bases, leaving 2 bases of the junction unmatched. Germline-derived CDR1 and CDR2 are GTSNPN and SVGIG (reference sequence). The CDR3 contains 10 residues. The CDR3 spells CAYAGDEQYF. The CDR3 DNA sequence: TGTGCCTATGCGGGGGACGAGCAGTACTTC.

This clone was detected only once. The rearrangement uses TRBV7-3 and TRBJ2-1; unclear D gene. The CDR3 covers 13 residues. Deletions cut 4 bases from V and 9 bases from J, with 13 bases between. Germline CDR1 and CDR2: SGHTA and FQGTGA. The DNA of the CDR3 is TGTGCCAGCAGCTCCTCCGCTTTGAGTGAGCAGTTCTTC. Amino acids: CASSSSALSEQFF.

V usage is TRBV6-1 and J usage is TRBJ2-2, with TRBD2 matching over 10 bases. J was trimmed by 6 bases and V by 4 bases; bases with no gene match: 5. Germline-derived CDR1 and CDR2 are MNHNS and SASEGT. CDR3 length: 15 amino acids. This chain's CDR3 is CASSALAGAPGELFF. The DNA of the CDR3 is TGTGCCAGCAGTGCGCTAGCGGGAGCCCCCGGGGAGCTGTTTTTT.

The chain recombines TRBV10-3 with TRBJ1-2, with 7 positions matching TRBD1. CDR3 length: 14 amino acids. V trimming: 3 bases; J trimming: 4 bases; junction bases outside the gene matches: 5. Germline assignment: CDR1 ENHRY and CDR2 SYGVKD. This CDR3 is CAISDTGTVYGYTF. In DNA form, the CDR3 reads TGTGCCATCAGTGATACCGGGACAGTCTATGGCTACACCTTC.

The genes are TRBV18 and TRBJ2-7; 8 bases agree with TRBD1. V dropped 2 bases and J dropped 0; count of bases not matched to a gene: 3. The CDR3 is 15 residues long. The germline V gene encodes CDR1 KGHSH and CDR2 LQKENI. CDR3 sequence: CASSPLTGGSYEQYF. For the CDR3, the DNA is TGTGCCAGCTCACCATTAACAGGGGGCTCCTACGAGCAGTACTTC.

The chain links TRBV11-1 to TRBJ2-1, with D perhaps matching TRBD1 (6 bases). CDR1 and CDR2 (germline): SGHAT, FQDESV (reference sequence). CDR3 length equals 15 residues. The V end was cut by 2 bases, the J end by 1 base, with 9 bases between. CDR3 region: CASSLRTASYNEQFF. CDR3 in DNA: TGTGCCAGCAGCTTACGGACAGCTTCCTACAATGAGCAGTTCTTC. Supplemented by reference TRBV11-1 and TRBJ2-1, the full variable domain reads EAEVAQSPRYKITEKSQAVAFWCDPISGHATLYWYRQILGQGPELLVQFQDESVVDDSQLPKDRFSAERLKGVDSTLKIQPAELGDSAMYLCASSLRTASYNEQFFGPGTRLTVL.

The CDR3 DNA reads TGCGCCAGCAGCCTTAACAGACAGCGTAACTATGGCTACACCTTC. Its translation: CASSLNRQRNYGYTF. The chain couples TRBV4-1 to TRBJ1-2, with D possibly being TRBD1 (5 bases). V was trimmed by 4 bases and J by 1 base, leaving 13 bases between them. The CDR3 consists of 15 residues. Germline V lookup: CDR1 MGHRA, CDR2 YSYEKL.

The rearrangement uses TRBV7-9 and TRBJ2-7; maybe TRBD1 (5 bases). Trimming took 4 bases from V and 4 from J, leaving 17 bases between them. The length of the CDR3 is 15 residues. From germline, CDR1 is SEHNR and CDR2 FQNEAQ (reference sequence). The CDR3 DNA reads as TGTGCCAGCAGCTCCGCGTCGCAGGGCTTATACGAGCAGTACTTC. Protein sequence: CASSSASQGLYEQYF.

The chain has TRBV4-2 and TRBJ1-6, with 8 nucleotides matching TRBD1. CDR1 and CDR2 (germline): LGHNA, YNFKEQ. This CDR3 is 15 amino acids long. J lost 6 bases, V lost 2 bases, and 3 bases had no gene match. The CDR3 bases are TGTGCCAGCAGCCAACAGGGGGCCGGTAATTCACCCCTCCACTTT. It encodes CASSQQGAGNSPLHF.

The chain has TRBV5-1 and TRBJ1-3; 7 bases are shared with TRBD1. The germline V gene has CDR1 SGHRS and CDR2 YFSETQ. The CDR3 contains 16 residues. Unmatched junction bases numbered 9, after V lost 4 bases and J lost 2 bases. The CDR3 DNA reads as TGCGCCAGCAGCGCAAACCCGACAGGGACTGGAAACACCATATATTTT. Translation: CASSANPTGTGNTIYF.

The gene calls are TRBV14 and TRBJ1-5; 8 bases are a match to TRBD1. The CDR3 is made up of 17 amino acids. V gave up 10 bases and J gave up 3 bases; unmatched junction bases: 17. Germline V gives CDR1 SGHDN, CDR2 FVKESK. Written as DNA, the CDR3 is TGTGCCATCCTTATTGGGGGCAGGACAGGGATCAATCAGCCCCAGCATTTT. Translation: CAILIGGRTGINQPQHF.

This chain joins TRBV7-3 and TRBJ2-6; unclear D gene. Germline V gene data show CDR1 as SGHTA and CDR2 as FQGTGA. V was trimmed by 3 bases and J by 2 bases, leaving 5 bases between them. The CDR3 extends over 14 amino acids. The CDR3 DNA reads TGTGCCAGCAGCTTGTCTGCTGGGGCCAACGTCCTGACTTTC. Its translation: CASSLSAGANVLTF.

This clone was recorded a few times. The chain couples TRBV18 to TRBJ1-5, with a tentative D call TRBD1 (6 bases). Trimming cost V 3 bases and J 4 bases, with 16 bases left between them. This CDR3 has 16 amino acids. CDR1 and CDR2 (germline): KGHSH, LQKENI. The CDR3 loop reads CASSPKVTGQNQPQHF. CDR3 DNA sequence: TGTGCCAGCTCACCTAAAGTCACAGGGCAGAATCAGCCCCAGCATTTT.

The chain combines TRBV6-5 with TRBJ1-1, with a weak D call TRBD1 (6 bases). V lost 6 bases and J lost 1, with 15 bases in between. The CDR3 is 15 amino acids. Germline assignment: CDR1 MNHEY and CDR2 SVGAGI. The CDR3 DNA reads as TGTGCCAGCAGGACCACAGGGACGGGGAACACTGAAGCTTTCTTT. This gives the protein CASRTTGTGNTEAFF.

This sequence joins TRBV7-2 and TRBJ1-3; tentative D call: TRBD1 (6 bases). The CDR3 loop spans 15 amino acids. V shed 5 bases and J shed 4 bases, with 15 bases lying between them. In germline, CDR1 is SGHTA, CDR2 FQGNSA. Written as DNA, the CDR3 is TGTGCCAGCAGCCGCCAACAGGGTGGAGGAAACACCATATATTTT. The encoded protein is CASSRQQGGGNTIYF. Based on the CDR3 plus reference TRBV7-2 and TRBJ1-3, the full variable domain is GAGVSQSPSNKVTEKGKDVELRCDPISGHTALYWYRQSLGQGLEFLIYFQGNSAPDKSGLPSDRFSAERTGGSVSTLTIQRTQQEDSAVYLCASSRQQGGGNTIYFGEGSWLTVV.

The CDR3 DNA reads as TGCGCCAGCAGCCAAGAAGGGCGGGGGGGCTATGGTGAGCAGTTCTTC. Translation gives CASSQEGRGGYGEQFF. The chain links TRBV4-1 to TRBJ2-1; 9 bases are shared with TRBD2. Germline V CDR1 and CDR2: MGHRA, YSYEKL. This CDR3 is built from 16 residues. Unmatched junction bases numbered 9, after V lost 0 bases and J lost 9 bases.

The chain carries TRBV27 and TRBJ1-6; 7 bases fit TRBD1. The CDR3 contains 20 residues. With 6 bases clipped from V and 0 bases from J, the junction kept 17 bases outside the gene matches. Germline V gene sequence: CDR1 MNHEY, CDR2 SMNVEV (reference sequence). CDR3 loop: CASSDRTGLGINSYNSPLHF. DNA of the CDR3: TGTGCCAGCAGCGACCGGACAGGTTTAGGTATTAACTCCTATAATTCACCCCTCCACTTT.

The chain uses TRBV27 and TRBJ2-7; D possibly corresponds to TRBD1 (6 bases). CDR1 is MNHEY, CDR2 SMNVEV, per germline (reference sequence). Trimming cost V 7 bases and J 2 bases, with 18 bases left between them. This CDR3 has 15 amino acids. CDR3 protein: CASKPDQGTTYEQYF. Here the CDR3 DNA reads TGTGCCAGCAAGCCAGACCAGGGGACAACCTACGAGCAGTACTTC.

The chain recombines TRBV6-1 with TRBJ1-6; D may be TRBD1 (5 bases). V was trimmed by 2 bases and J by 0 bases, leaving 17 bases between them. Germline V gene sequence: CDR1 MNHNS, CDR2 SASEGT. CDR3 length: 19 amino acids. CDR3 region: CASSEPDSHLSSYNSPLHF. CDR3 DNA sequence: TGTGCCAGCAGTGAACCTGACAGCCACCTAAGCTCCTATAATTCACCCCTCCACTTT.

The CDR3 coding sequence is TGCGCCAGCAGCTCGACGGCAGGGGCAAGGGGCTACACCTTC. It specifies CASSSTAGARGYTF. The chain couples TRBV5-1 to TRBJ1-2, with a tentative D call TRBD1 (6 bases). V was pared by 3 bases and J by 8 bases, with 17 bases between. This CDR3 is built from 14 residues. The V gene's germline CDR1 is SGHRS and CDR2 YFSETQ.

The chain joins TRBV28 to TRBJ1-5, with unresolved D. Between the trimmed V and J ends, which lost 6 bases and 1 base, there was a span of 13 bases. The CDR3 loop spans 15 amino acids. The germline gives CDR1 MDHEN, CDR2 SYDVKM. This CDR3 reads CASSTRRASNQPQHF. The CDR3 DNA reads TGTGCCAGCAGCACCCGGCGGGCCAGCAATCAGCCCCAGCATTTT.

This chain joins TRBV6-1 and TRBJ1-4; D uncertain. The CDR3 runs 13 residues. Trimming shortened V by 6 bases and J by 6 bases, and 11 bases separated the two germline ends. Germline values: CDR1 MNHNS, CDR2 SASEGT. The CDR3 sequence is CASRMDWDEKLFF. For the CDR3, the DNA is TGTGCCAGCAGGATGGACTGGGATGAAAAACTGTTTTTT.

This clone was seen many times. The gene calls are TRBV28 and TRBJ1-5, with 7 bases that match TRBD1. V trimming: 6 bases; J trimming: 6 bases; junction bases outside the gene matches: 14. Germline CDR1 is MDHEN and CDR2 is SYDVKM. The CDR3 covers 16 residues. The CDR3 region is CASSPQTGWQGQPQHF. In DNA form, the CDR3 reads TGTGCCAGCAGCCCCCAGACAGGGTGGCAGGGTCAGCCCCAGCATTTT.

The sample holds one count of this clone. V usage is TRBV5-1 and J usage is TRBJ2-1, with 10 bases that match TRBD1. The germline V gene encodes CDR1 SGHRS and CDR2 YFSETQ. The CDR3 is made up of 16 amino acids. The V gene end was trimmed by 4 bases and the J gene end by 4 bases; junction bases not matched to a gene: 8. CDR3 DNA sequence: TGCGCCAGCAGCCATACCGGGACAGGGGCTTACAATGAGCAGTTCTTC. It codes for CASSHTGTGAYNEQFF.

The rearrangement links TRBV4-2 to TRBJ2-7; 8 bases are shared with TRBD2. The J segment lost 6 bases and the V segment lost 0 bases, leaving 7 bases of the junction unmatched. Germline-derived CDR1 and CDR2 are LGHNA and YNFKEQ. The CDR3 is 15 amino acids. CDR3 in DNA: TGTGCCAGCAGCCAAGATCTAGCGGGCAGGGGCGAGCAGTACTTC. This encodes CASSQDLAGRGEQYF.

V usage is TRBV5-4 and J usage is TRBJ1-2; possible D gene TRBD1, 5 bases. This CDR3 comprises 13 residues. V was clipped by 5 bases and J by 8 bases, with 16 bases between them. Germline V CDR1 and CDR2: SGHNT, YYREEE (reference sequence). The CDR3, as DNA: TGTGCCAGCAGACCGAGCGGGGCGCCGGGCTACACCTTC. Its translation: CASRPSGAPGYTF.

This clone was detected once. The chain employs TRBV19 and TRBJ2-7; D not resolved. The V and J ends lost 4 bases and 10 bases respectively, with 11 bases between them. Germline CDR1 reads LNHDA; CDR2 reads SQIVND (reference sequence). The length of the CDR3 is 11 residues. As DNA, the CDR3 is TGTGCCAGTAGTACCTCGACAAGACAGTACTTC. Translation gives CASSTSTRQYF. The whole variable domain, filled in from reference TRBV19 and TRBJ2-7, reads DGGITQSPKYLFRKEGQNVTLSCEQNLNHDAMYWYRQDPGQGLRLIYYSQIVNDFQKGDIAEGYSVSREKKESFPLTVTSAQKNPTAFYLCASSTSTRQYFGPGTRLTVT.

The chain couples TRBV7-9 to TRBJ1-1, with 8 bases matching TRBD1. Looked up from germline, CDR1 is SEHNR and CDR2 is FQNEAQ (reference sequence). This CDR3 has 15 amino acids. With V trimmed by 5 bases and J by 3 bases, 8 bases remained unmatched. The CDR3 DNA follows: TGTGCCAGCAGCGAACGACAGGGGAGAGACACTGAAGCTTTCTTT. As protein: CASSERQGRDTEAFF.

The J gene is TRBJ2-2, the V gene TRBV6-6; weak D call: TRBD2 (6 bases). With 4 bases removed from V and 4 bases from J, the gap between germline ends came to 7 bases. This CDR3 has 13 amino acids. Germline values: CDR1 MNHNY, CDR2 SVGAGI (reference sequence). DNA of the CDR3: TGTGCCAGCAGTTGGGACTTCACCGGGGAGCTGTTTTTT. This sequence encodes CASSWDFTGELFF.

The V and J genes are TRBV4-1 and TRBJ2-5, with 8 nucleotides matching TRBD1. V lost 1 base to trimming and J lost 5 bases; unmatched junction nucleotides: 9. There are 16 residues in the CDR3. CDR1 MGHRA and CDR2 YSYEKL come from the germline V gene. This chain's CDR3 is CASSQVPAGGLETQYF. In nucleotides, the CDR3 is TGCGCCAGCAGCCAAGTTCCGGCAGGGGGCCTGGAGACCCAGTACTTC.